This T cell receptor (beta chain) is drawn from a study of T cell responses to AZD1222 COVID-19 vaccine. Study results and caveats: Of spike-specific TCRs, nearly half reportedly target regions left unmutated in variants. Vaccination with two AZD1222 doses was followed by a rise in Spike-specific TCR breadth and depth. Baseline serostatus was positive in only a handful of AZD1222 recipients. The repertoires were collected only after the peak T cell response.

TCRdb's copy holds only in-frame clones and misses some; the assay was immunoSEQ multiplex PCR. The sample contains about 120,000 clones, roughly 91% of which appear only once. Germline V gene data show CDR1 as SEHNR and CDR2 as FQNEAQ (reference sequence). Trimming left V 3 bases short and J 4 bases short, with 4 bases between. The CDR3 consists of 12 residues. With regard to this clone: The antigen remains undetermined.

The material was peripheral blood, obtained 28 days after the second AZD1222 dose. The clonotype originates from an adult who received the AZD1222 COVID-19 vaccine. V is TRBV7-9 and J is TRBJ1-3; no reliable D call. The DNA of the CDR3 is TGTGCCAGCAGCTTCCAGGGAAACACCATATATTTT. This translates into CASSFQGNTIYF.